These 32 T cell receptor beta chains share one sample of origin, sequenced in a study of graft-versus-host responses after intestinal transplantation. Clones were read by immunoSEQ multiplex PCR, and TCRdb kept only the in-frame ones, dropping some. The table has roughly 20,000 clones, 40% to 45% seen once. Stimulators, around 200,000 irradiated and violet-dye-labeled cells, were plated with around 200,000 CFSE-labeled responder cells. Sequenced material: alloreactive CD8+ T cells from a mixed lymphocyte reaction culture, taken before intestinal transplant. Subset described: CFSE-low proliferating T cells sorted from approximately 6-day pre-transplant mixed lymphocyte reaction (GvH or HvG direction). These TCRs come from a human patient who received an intestinal transplant.

This clone was observed a few times. The genes are TRBV12-5 and TRBJ2-1; TRBD2 matches 8 bases. V lost 6 bases, J lost 8 bases, and 15 bases stayed unmatched. Germline-derived CDR1 and CDR2 are LGHNT and FRNRAP. The length of the CDR3 is 16 residues. In DNA form, the CDR3 reads TGTGCTAGTGGCCCCTTTCGGGGGGGGTTGGTGGATGAGCAGTTCTTC. It translates to CASGPFRGGLVDEQFF.

J is TRBJ2-3 and V is TRBV2; D not certain. The CDR3 contains 13 residues. V shed 0 bases and J shed 6 bases, with 7 bases lying between them. The germline CDR1 and CDR2 sequences are SNHLY and FYNNEI. CDR3 residues: CASSEARLDTQYF. DNA of the CDR3: TGTGCCAGCAGTGAAGCGCGCCTCGATACGCAGTATTTT.

The J gene is TRBJ2-2, the V gene TRBV7-3, with a tentative D call TRBD1 (5 bases). CDR1 and CDR2 (germline): SGHTA, FQGTGA. The CDR3 has 14 amino acids. Between the trimmed V and J ends, which lost 4 bases and 4 bases, there was a span of 10 bases. In DNA, the CDR3 is TGTGCCAGCAGCTCTCAGGGAACCACCGGGGAGCTGTTTTTT. Translation: CASSSQGTTGELFF.

The chain joins TRBV11-2 to TRBJ2-5, with TRBD2 matching 10 bases. This CDR3 comprises 15 residues. CDR1 and CDR2 from the germline V gene are SGHAT and FQNNGV. V was clipped by 4 bases and J by 5 bases; unmatched bases: 7. The CDR3 DNA follows: TGTGCCAGCAGCTCCTACATTAGCGGGAGGGAGACCCAGTACTTC. Its protein product is CASSSYISGRETQYF.

The CDR3 loop is CASSLVLIKETQYF. The CDR3, as DNA: TGTGCCAGCAGCTTAGTTCTAATAAAAGAGACCCAGTACTTC. The rearrangement links TRBV11-2 to TRBJ2-5, with no clear D. V was trimmed by 1 base and J by 3 bases, leaving 9 bases between them. This CDR3 is 14 amino acids long. Germline assignment: CDR1 SGHAT and CDR2 FQNNGV.

This clone was recorded a few times. This sequence joins TRBV11-3 and TRBJ1-2; D may be TRBD1 (6 bases). This CDR3 comprises 14 residues. Germline V gene data show CDR1 as SGHNT and CDR2 as YENEEA. V lost 1 base, J lost 4 bases, and 10 bases lay in between. The CDR3 here is CASSLVGAVYGYTF. The CDR3 DNA sequence: TGTGCCAGCAGCTTAGTGGGGGCAGTCTATGGCTACACCTTC.

This clone appeared a few times. The rearrangement joins TRBV7-9 to TRBJ1-4; maybe TRBD1 (6 bases). The CDR3 loop spans 16 amino acids. The V end lost 6 bases, the J end lost 1 base, and 15 bases lay between the germline ends. The germline V gene has CDR1 SEHNR and CDR2 FQNEAQ (reference sequence). CDR3 nucleotides: TGTGCCAGCAGTCACCGACAGGACCGAACTAATGAAAAACTGTTTTTT. Its translation is CASSHRQDRTNEKLFF. Full variable domain (outside the CDR3, taken from reference TRBV7-9 and TRBJ1-4): DTGVSQNPRHKITKRGQNVTFRCDPISEHNRLYWYRQTLGQGPEFLTYFQNEAQLEKSRLLSDRFSAERPKGSFSTLEIQRTEQGDSAMYLCASSHRQDRTNEKLFFGSGTQLSVL.

The gene calls are TRBV19 and TRBJ1-5, with D unclear. V gave up 5 bases and J gave up 9 bases, with 14 bases separating them. From germline, CDR1 is LNHDA and CDR2 SQIVND (reference sequence). CDR3 length: 13 amino acids. The CDR3 nucleotides are TGTGCCAGTAGTGCAGTTGGCCTCGGGCCCCAGCATTTT. Translating it yields CASSAVGLGPQHF.

The chain has TRBV6-5 and TRBJ2-1; D is unclear. In germline, CDR1 is MNHEY, CDR2 SVGAGI. Trimming removed 5 bases at V and 3 bases at J, with 2 bases between. This CDR3 contains 11 residues. The CDR3 sequence: CASSNYNEQFF. As DNA, the CDR3 is TGTGCCAGCAGTAACTACAATGAGCAGTTCTTC.

CDR3 sequence (DNA): TGCGCCAGCAGCCCAATGACCGGGACAGGGAGGTACTTC. Translation gives CASSPMTGTGRYF. The chain couples TRBV5-1 to TRBJ2-7, with TRBD1 identical over 9 bases. Germline V CDR1 and CDR2: SGHRS, YFSETQ. The junction had 11 bases not matched to a gene; V was cut back by 4 bases and J by 12 bases. The CDR3 extends over 13 amino acids.

This clone has just a few counts. The J gene is TRBJ2-3, the V gene TRBV5-1; D not resolved. V lost 0 bases to trimming and J lost 2 bases, with 13 bases between them. The germline CDR1 and CDR2 sequences are SGHRS and YFSETQ. This CDR3 region has 16 residues. As DNA, the CDR3 is TGCGCCAGCAGCTTGGAAGGCCTTTGGGCCACAGATACGCAGTATTTT. This encodes CASSLEGLWATDTQYF.

The chain uses TRBV20-1 and TRBJ2-7, with TRBD1 matching over 8 bases. V shed 7 bases, J shed 4 bases, and the junction held 3 bases outside the gene matches. Per the germline V gene, CDR1 is DFQATT and CDR2 is SNEGSKA (reference sequence). CDR3 length: 11 residues. CDR3 region: CSGTGPYEQYF. The CDR3 DNA follows: TGCAGTGGGACAGGGCCTTACGAGCAGTACTTC.

This clone was counted a few times. The chain recombines TRBV27 with TRBJ1-1, with 8 bases identical to TRBD1. The CDR3 consists of 14 residues. CDR1 is MNHEY and CDR2 is SMNVEV in the germline V gene (reference sequence). Trimming removed 6 bases from V and 6 bases from J; junction bases left unmatched: 9. DNA for the CDR3: TGTGCCAGCAGATCCTGGACAGGGAGTGCTGAAGCTTTCTTT. Protein product: CASRSWTGSAEAFF.

This chain links TRBV11-2 with TRBJ2-7, with D perhaps matching TRBD2 (5 bases). The CDR3 totals 13 residues. V was shortened by 1 base and J by 4 bases, with 8 bases between the two germline ends. Germline lookup yields CDR1 SGHAT and CDR2 FQNNGV. The CDR3 DNA sequence: TGTGCCAGCAGCTTAGCCGGGAATTACGAGCAGTACTTC. Translating it yields CASSLAGNYEQYF.

This chain joins TRBV6-5 and TRBJ2-1; the match to TRBD2 covers 7 bases. CDR1 is MNHEY, CDR2 SVGAGI, per germline. This CDR3 region has 12 residues. The V segment lost 4 bases and the J segment 12 bases; nucleotides outside the gene matches: 6. The CDR3 region is CASSSSGGWQFF. In DNA form, the CDR3 reads TGTGCCAGCAGTTCTTCCGGGGGGTGGCAGTTCTTC.

In this sample, this clone turned up a few times. This chain links TRBV6-5 with TRBJ1-4; weak D call: TRBD1 (5 bases). V gave up 6 bases and J gave up 8 bases, with 16 bases separating them. CDR1 is MNHEY and CDR2 is SVGAGI in the germline V gene. This CDR3 contains 14 residues. This CDR3 reads CASRPYWGDEKLFF. The DNA for the CDR3 is TGTGCCAGCAGACCCTATTGGGGGGACGAAAAACTGTTTTTT.

This chain links TRBV11-1 with TRBJ2-1; a possible D gene is TRBD2 (5 bases). This CDR3 is built from 12 residues. Germline V gene sequence: CDR1 SGHAT, CDR2 FQDESV (reference sequence). V dropped 2 bases and J dropped 10 bases, with 9 bases sitting between them. For the CDR3, the DNA is TGTGCCAGCAGCTTACCGCGCGGGGAGCAGTTCTTC. Amino acid sequence: CASSLPRGEQFF.

This clone showed up just a few times. The V gene is TRBV18, the J gene TRBJ2-7, with 12 bases that match TRBD2. The V gene's germline CDR1 is KGHSH and CDR2 LQKENI. CDR3 length: 14 amino acids. Trimming removed 0 bases from V and 9 bases from J; junction bases left unmatched: 3. The CDR3 spells CASSPPTSGSVQYF. The DNA for the CDR3 is TGTGCCAGCTCACCACCGACTAGCGGGAGTGTGCAGTACTTC.

The sample holds a few counts of this clone. The rearrangement links TRBV7-8 to TRBJ2-1; D tentatively fits TRBD1 or TRBD2 (5 bases each). Germline values: CDR1 SGHVS, CDR2 FQNEAQ. Trimming took 5 bases from V and 6 from J, leaving 14 bases between them. The CDR3 sequence is 14 residues long. CDR3 loop: CASSEGPRLNEQFF. The CDR3 DNA is TGTGCCAGCAGCGAGGGACCAAGACTCAATGAGCAGTTCTTC.

J is TRBJ1-3 and V is TRBV18, with D unclear. Trimming pared 1 base from V and 0 bases from J, leaving 13 bases between. The length of the CDR3 is 17 residues. From germline, CDR1 is KGHSH and CDR2 LQKENI. CDR3 DNA sequence: TGTGCCAGCTCACCACGGACGGCAATCACCTCTGGAAACACCATATATTTT. This codes for CASSPRTAITSGNTIYF.

The chain has TRBV5-1 and TRBJ2-5; 7 bases are shared with TRBD1. With 2 bases clipped from V and 5 bases from J, the junction kept 6 bases outside the gene matches. Germline CDR1 reads SGHRS; CDR2 reads YFSETQ. The CDR3 is 14 amino acids. CDR3 DNA sequence: TGCGCCAGCAGCTTCAGTACAGGGGCCGAGACCCAGTACTTC. Protein: CASSFSTGAETQYF.

This sequence joins TRBV13 and TRBJ2-3; 8 bases fit TRBD2. With 3 bases clipped from V and 1 base from J, the junction kept 12 bases outside the gene matches. CDR1 and CDR2 from the germline V gene are PRHDT and FYEKMQ (reference sequence). CDR3 length: 18 residues. The chain's CDR3 is CASSLRSVAGPRTDTQYF. Here the CDR3 DNA reads TGTGCCAGCAGCTTGCGTTCTGTAGCGGGACCCCGCACAGATACGCAGTATTTT.

V is TRBV19 and J is TRBJ2-7; TRBD1 agrees at 7 bases. The CDR3 extends over 14 amino acids. Germline V gives CDR1 LNHDA, CDR2 SQIVND (reference sequence). V shed 5 bases and J 1 base; nucleotides not matched to a gene: 5. CDR3 protein: CASSVTGESYEQYF. The CDR3 DNA is TGTGCCAGTAGTGTCACAGGGGAGTCCTACGAGCAGTACTTC.

The chain carries TRBV6-1 and TRBJ1-1, with D unresolved. With 1 base removed from V and 3 bases from J, the gap between germline ends came to 12 bases. The CDR3 runs 15 residues. Looked up from germline, CDR1 is MNHNS and CDR2 is SASEGT. The CDR3 coding sequence is TGTGCCAGCAGTGAAGATGGTGAGGGATACACTGAAGCTTTCTTT. Its translation: CASSEDGEGYTEAFF.

The genes are TRBV4-1 and TRBJ1-5; D call uncertain. The CDR3 covers 15 residues. Germline CDR1 is MGHRA and CDR2 is YSYEKL. The V gene lost 1 base and the J gene lost 0 bases, with 7 bases spanning the gap. The DNA of the CDR3 is TGCGCCAGCAGCCAAGGTCTCGATAGCAATCAGCCCCAGCATTTT. Its translation is CASSQGLDSNQPQHF.

In its sample, this clone ranks as medium-sized (0.01 to 0.1%). V and J are TRBV7-8 and TRBJ2-7; possibly TRBD1 for D (6 bases). V was shortened by 5 bases and J by 3 bases, with 20 bases between the two germline ends. Germline-derived CDR1 and CDR2 are SGHVS and FQNEAQ. This CDR3 spans 16 amino acids. CDR3 loop: CASSNSRTATYYEQYF. DNA of the CDR3: TGTGCCAGCAGCAATAGTCGGACAGCTACATACTACGAGCAGTACTTC.

This clone was detected a few times. This chain joins TRBV10-2 and TRBJ1-2, with D possibly being TRBD1 (6 bases). The CDR3 sequence is 16 residues long. CDR1 and CDR2 from the germline V gene are WSHSY and SAAADI. Trimming removed 4 bases from V and 8 bases from J, with 23 bases in between. The CDR3 protein is CASSASRDRRNGGYTF. The DNA of the CDR3 is TGCGCCAGCAGTGCATCTCGAGACAGGCGCAATGGAGGCTACACCTTC.

This clone was detected only a few times. The V gene is TRBV4-1, the J gene TRBJ2-3; D gene uncertain. The CDR3 totals 11 residues. Germline lookup yields CDR1 MGHRA and CDR2 YSYEKL. V shed 9 bases and J shed 5 bases, with 9 bases lying between them. The CDR3 loop is CARFQKDTQYF. CDR3 DNA: TGCGCCAGGTTTCAGAAAGATACGCAGTATTTT.

By frequency in the sample, this clone is medium-sized. The chain links TRBV28 to TRBJ2-2; D may be TRBD2 (6 bases). The CDR3 has 12 residues. Trimming took 10 bases from V and 7 from J, leaving 13 bases between them. CDR1 is MDHEN and CDR2 is SYDVKM in the germline V gene. The CDR3 coding sequence is TGTGCCATGGGTCCGGGGGTCGGGGAGCTGTTTTTT. Protein sequence: CAMGPGVGELFF.

This clone came up a few times. This chain uses TRBV27 with TRBJ1-1, with 10 nucleotides matching TRBD1. J was trimmed by 4 bases and V by 6 bases; bases with no gene match: 5. Germline V gene data show CDR1 as MNHEY and CDR2 as SMNVEV (reference sequence). The CDR3 totals 14 residues. The CDR3 sequence: CASRWGQGTTEAFF. The CDR3, as DNA: TGTGCCAGCAGGTGGGGACAGGGGACCACTGAAGCTTTCTTT.

V gene TRBV18 combines with J gene TRBJ2-1; weak D call: TRBD1 (5 bases). The ends were cut back, 0 bases at V and 1 base at J, with 13 bases in the middle. The CDR3 spans 17 residues. The germline gives CDR1 KGHSH, CDR2 LQKENI. DNA of the CDR3: TGTGCCAGCTCACCACCGGTAGGGGATCATTCCTACAATGAGCAGTTCTTC. This gives the protein CASSPPVGDHSYNEQFF.

This clone is medium-sized in the sample. The gene calls are TRBV30 and TRBJ1-4; the D is unclear. Per the germline V gene, CDR1 is GTSNPN and CDR2 is SVGIG (reference sequence). The CDR3 extends over 12 amino acids. Trimming left V 8 bases short and J 5 bases short, with 12 bases between. CDR3 DNA: TGTGCCCTCAGCCGGAGAAATGAAAAACTGTTTTTT. As protein: CALSRRNEKLFF.